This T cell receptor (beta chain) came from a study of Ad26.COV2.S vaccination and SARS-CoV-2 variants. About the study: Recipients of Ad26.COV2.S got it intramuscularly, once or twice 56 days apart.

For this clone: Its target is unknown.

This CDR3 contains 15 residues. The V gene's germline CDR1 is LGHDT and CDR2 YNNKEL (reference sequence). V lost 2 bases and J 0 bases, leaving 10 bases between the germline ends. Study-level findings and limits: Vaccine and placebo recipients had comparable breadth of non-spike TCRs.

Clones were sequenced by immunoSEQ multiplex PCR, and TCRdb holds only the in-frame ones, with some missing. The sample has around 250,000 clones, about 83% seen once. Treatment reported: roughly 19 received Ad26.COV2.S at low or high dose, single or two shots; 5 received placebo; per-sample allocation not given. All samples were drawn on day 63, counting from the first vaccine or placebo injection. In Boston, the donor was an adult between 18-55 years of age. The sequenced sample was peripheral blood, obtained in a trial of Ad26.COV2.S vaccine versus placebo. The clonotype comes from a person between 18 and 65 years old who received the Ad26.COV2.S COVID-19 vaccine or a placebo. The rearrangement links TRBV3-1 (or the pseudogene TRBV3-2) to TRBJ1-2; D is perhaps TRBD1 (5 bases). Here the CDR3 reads CASSQRDRANYGYTF. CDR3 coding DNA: TGTGCCAGCAGCCAAAGGGACCGAGCTAACTATGGCTACACCTTC.